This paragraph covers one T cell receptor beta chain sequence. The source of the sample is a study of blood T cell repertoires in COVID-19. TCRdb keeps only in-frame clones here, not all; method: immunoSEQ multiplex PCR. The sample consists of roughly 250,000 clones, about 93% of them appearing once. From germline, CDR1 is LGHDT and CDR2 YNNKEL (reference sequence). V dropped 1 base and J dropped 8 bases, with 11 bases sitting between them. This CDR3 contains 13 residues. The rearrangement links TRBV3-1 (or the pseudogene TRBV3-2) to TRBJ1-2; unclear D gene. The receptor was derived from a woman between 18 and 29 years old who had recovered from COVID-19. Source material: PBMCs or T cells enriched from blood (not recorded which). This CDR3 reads CASSQGALRGYTF. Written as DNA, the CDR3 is TGTGCCAGCAGCCAAGGTGCACTCAGGGGCTACACCTTC.